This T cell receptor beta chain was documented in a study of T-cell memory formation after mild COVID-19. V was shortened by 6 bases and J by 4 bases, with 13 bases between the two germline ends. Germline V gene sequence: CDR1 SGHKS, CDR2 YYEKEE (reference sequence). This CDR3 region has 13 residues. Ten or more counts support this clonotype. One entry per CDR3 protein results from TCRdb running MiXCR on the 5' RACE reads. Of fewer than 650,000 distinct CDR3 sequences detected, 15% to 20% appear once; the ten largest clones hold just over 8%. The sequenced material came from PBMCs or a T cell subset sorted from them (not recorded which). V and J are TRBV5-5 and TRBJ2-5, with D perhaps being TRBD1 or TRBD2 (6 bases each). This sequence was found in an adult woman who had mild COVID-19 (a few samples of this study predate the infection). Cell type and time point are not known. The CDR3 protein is CASTEGGRETQYF. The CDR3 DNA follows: TGTGCCAGCACCGAGGGGGGAAGAGAGACCCAGTACTTC.